The 25 T cell receptor beta chains below were found in one sample sequenced in a study of blood T cell repertoires in COVID-19 (dated by TCRdb to about 2020). Libraries were prepared through the immunoSEQ multiplex PCR assay. TCRdb retrieved this table from immuneACCESS and kept in-frame rearrangements only. Not all clones are present; in checked studies, unresolved V genes account for under half, and no reason is known for the remainder. This sample lists about 400,000 clones; approximately 90% were detected once. The ten most abundant clones make up around 4.4% of the sample. Sequenced: peripheral blood. These receptors came from a woman aged 25 to 45 with acute or convalescent COVID-19.

The chain uses TRBV9 and TRBJ2-3; TRBD2 aligns across 10 bases. The CDR3 has 16 residues. Germline V gene lookup returns CDR1 SGDLS and CDR2 YYNGEE. The V segment lost 5 bases and the J segment 3 bases; nucleotides outside the gene matches: 9. The CDR3 region is CASSPRPGLATDTQYF. DNA for the CDR3: TGTGCCAGCAGTCCGAGACCGGGACTAGCGACAGATACGCAGTATTTT. The whole variable domain, remainder taken from reference TRBV9 and TRBJ2-3, is DSGVTQTPKHLITATGQRVTLRCSPRSGDLSVYWYQQSLDQGLQFLIQYYNGEERAKGNILERFSAQQFPDLHSELNLSSLELGDSALYFCASSPRPGLATDTQYFGPGTRLTVL.

This clone has just one count. The chain has TRBV29-1 and TRBJ2-3; 11 bases line up with TRBD2. The trim removed 7 bases at V and 3 bases at J, leaving 6 bases unmatched. CDR1 and CDR2 from the germline V gene are SQVTM and ANQGSEA. CDR3 length equals 14 residues. As DNA, the CDR3 is TGCAGCGGCACTAGCGGGGGATCGACAGATACGCAGTATTTT. Its translation: CSGTSGGSTDTQYF.

The chain joins TRBV3-1 (or the pseudogene TRBV3-2) to TRBJ2-5, with 9 bases aligning to TRBD1. Per the germline V gene, CDR1 is LGHDT and CDR2 is YNNKEL (reference sequence). The CDR3 contains 17 residues. V shed 1 base and J 4 bases; nucleotides not matched to a gene: 10. The CDR3 sequence is CASSQGGTGLLRETQYF. CDR3 sequence (DNA): TGTGCCAGCAGCCAAGGGGGGACAGGGCTCTTGAGAGAGACCCAGTACTTC.

The DNA for the CDR3 is TGTGCCAGCAGTGCGGGGGGTATTTGGAGCTCTGGAAACACCATATATTTT. The encoded protein is CASSAGGIWSSGNTIYF. The J gene is TRBJ1-3, the V gene TRBV6-1; D possibly corresponds to TRBD1 (5 bases). The CDR3 is 17 amino acids. Trimming shortened V by 4 bases and J by 0 bases, and 16 bases separated the two germline ends. Germline CDR1 reads MNHNS; CDR2 reads SASEGT.

J is TRBJ1-1 and V is TRBV28, with a tentative D call TRBD1 (5 bases). V lost 3 bases and J lost 6, with 14 bases in between. CDR1 and CDR2 (germline): MDHEN, SYDVKM. The CDR3 runs to 14 residues. CDR3 sequence: CASSLGGSGSEAFF. CDR3 bases: TGTGCCAGCAGTTTGGGGGGGAGCGGGTCTGAAGCTTTCTTT.

This clone was counted a single time. The J gene is TRBJ2-7, the V gene TRBV6-5; D might be TRBD1 (6 bases). The CDR3 loop spans 15 amino acids. Germline V gives CDR1 MNHEY, CDR2 SVGAGI. V lost 2 bases and J lost 3, with 14 bases in between. The CDR3 loop reads CASSYAPGQHYEQYF. CDR3 sequence (DNA): TGTGCCAGCAGTTACGCTCCCGGACAGCACTACGAGCAGTACTTC.

This chain connects TRBV15 to TRBJ2-1; TRBD2 agrees at 10 bases. The V gene's germline CDR1 is LNHNV and CDR2 YYDKDF (reference sequence). With V trimmed by 6 bases and J by 9 bases, 11 bases remained unmatched. The CDR3 consists of 15 residues. The CDR3 sequence is CATSGVTSGVIEQFF. The CDR3 DNA reads TGTGCCACCAGTGGGGTTACTAGCGGGGTTATTGAGCAGTTCTTC.

The chain recombines TRBV28 with TRBJ2-5; perhaps TRBD2 as D (7 bases). CDR1 and CDR2 from the germline V gene are MDHEN and SYDVKM. V dropped 3 bases and J dropped 3 bases, with 17 bases sitting between them. The CDR3 is 16 amino acids. CDR3: CASSFEGGRDKETQYF. For the CDR3, the DNA is TGTGCCAGCAGTTTCGAGGGGGGGCGAGATAAAGAGACCCAGTACTTC.

This chain joins TRBV24-1 and TRBJ1-5; TRBD1 agrees at 8 bases. The junction had 8 bases not matched to a gene; V was cut back by 4 bases and J by 4 bases. Germline CDR1 is KGHDR and CDR2 is SFDVKD. The CDR3 length is 16 residues. DNA of the CDR3: TGTGCCACCAGTGACCGCGGGACAGGCCGAAATCAGCCCCAGCATTTT. It is translated as CATSDRGTGRNQPQHF.

V and J are TRBV7-8 and TRBJ2-7; 7 positions agree with TRBD2. Trimming removed 6 bases from V and 0 bases from J; junction bases left unmatched: 11. The CDR3 has 16 amino acids. The V gene's germline CDR1 is SGHVS and CDR2 FQNEAQ. The CDR3 DNA follows: TGTGCCAGCAGTCCCTCTCGCGGGGGACTCTCCTACGAGCAGTACTTC. Protein sequence: CASSPSRGGLSYEQYF.

V gene TRBV5-4 combines with J gene TRBJ2-3; no definite D call. CDR3 length: 13 amino acids. From germline, CDR1 is SGHNT and CDR2 YYREEE (reference sequence). Trimming shortened V by 4 bases and J by 4 bases, and 10 bases separated the two germline ends. CDR3 bases: TGTGCCAGCAGCCGACTTCTCGCAGATACGCAGTATTTT. This encodes CASSRLLADTQYF.

The CDR3 spells CASSSAQTGRAGYTF. Written as DNA, the CDR3 is TGTGCCAGCAGCTCCGCGCAGACAGGTCGCGCGGGCTACACCTTC. The V call is TRBV5-4, the J call TRBJ1-2, with D maybe TRBD1 (6 bases). CDR3 size: 15 residues. Germline V gene data show CDR1 as SGHNT and CDR2 as YYREEE (reference sequence). The V gene lost 3 bases and the J gene lost 8 bases, with 20 bases spanning the gap.

V and J are TRBV28 and TRBJ2-3, with 8 bases lining up with TRBD1. The V gene end was trimmed by 6 bases and the J gene end by 1 base; junction bases not matched to a gene: 3. CDR3 length equals 14 residues. The germline gives CDR1 MDHEN, CDR2 SYDVKM. CDR3 nucleotides: TGTGCCAGCAGACCGGGACAGGGCACAGATACGCAGTATTTT. Its translation is CASRPGQGTDTQYF. Drawing the rest from reference TRBV28 and TRBJ2-3, the complete variable domain is DVKVTQSSRYLVKRTGEKVFLECVQDMDHENMFWYRQDPGLGLRLIYFSYDVKMKEKGDIPEGYSVSREKKERFSLILESASTNQTSMYLCASRPGQGTDTQYFGPGTRLTVL.

V gene TRBV28 combines with J gene TRBJ1-5; 7 bases map to TRBD1. V lost 4 bases to trimming and J lost 7 bases; unmatched junction nucleotides: 10. The CDR3 loop spans 15 amino acids. Germline values: CDR1 MDHEN, CDR2 SYDVKM. The CDR3 here is CASSSDRTPRQPQHF. The DNA of the CDR3 is TGTGCCAGCAGTTCGGACAGGACCCCGAGACAGCCCCAGCATTTT.

This chain links TRBV7-8 with TRBJ1-5; TRBD1 is a possible D gene (6 bases). The V and J ends lost 2 bases and 5 bases respectively, with 10 bases between them. Germline loops: CDR1 SGHVS, CDR2 FQNEAQ. CDR3 size: 14 residues. DNA for the CDR3: TGTGCCAGCAGCTTACGGGACACTGATCAGCCCCAGCATTTT. As protein: CASSLRDTDQPQHF. The full variable domain, completed using reference TRBV7-8 and TRBJ1-5, is GAGVSQSPRYKVAKRGQDVALRCDPISGHVSLFWYQQALGQGPEFLTYFQNEAQLDKSGLPSDRFFAERPEGSVSTLKIQRTQQEDSAVYLCASSLRDTDQPQHFGDGTRLSIL.

The rearrangement links TRBV15 to TRBJ2-7, with D possibly TRBD1 on 5 matching bases. This CDR3 has 14 residues. The germline V gene encodes CDR1 LNHNV and CDR2 YYDKDF (reference sequence). Between the trimmed V and J ends, which lost 3 bases and 5 bases, there was a span of 14 bases. The CDR3 reads CATSRPPGFDEQYF. CDR3 coding DNA: TGTGCCACCAGCAGGCCCCCAGGGTTCGACGAGCAGTACTTC. Full variable domain (outside the CDR3, taken from reference TRBV15 and TRBJ2-7): DAMVIQNPRYQVTQFGKPVTLSCSQTLNHNVMYWYQQKSSQAPKLLFHYYDKDFNNEADTPDNFQSRRPNTSFCFLDIRSPGLGDTAMYLCATSRPPGFDEQYFGPGTRLTVT.

This clone was counted many times. The chain recombines TRBV11-2 with TRBJ2-7; possibly TRBD1 for D (6 bases). CDR3 length: 14 residues. Deletions cut 3 bases from V and 0 bases from J, with 9 bases between. Looked up from germline, CDR1 is SGHAT and CDR2 is FQNNGV. The CDR3 DNA reads TGTGCCAGCAGCTTTTCGACAGGCTCCTACGAGCAGTACTTC. Encoded protein: CASSFSTGSYEQYF. The full variable domain, rest sourced from reference TRBV11-2 and TRBJ2-7, is EAGVAQSPRYKIIEKRQSVAFWCNPISGHATLYWYQQILGQGPKLLIQFQNNGVVDDSQLPKDRFSAERLKGVDSTLKIQPAKLEDSAVYLCASSFSTGSYEQYFGPGTRLTVT.

The chain employs TRBV15 and TRBJ1-5; 7 bases agree with TRBD1. This CDR3 has 15 amino acids. Germline CDR1 and CDR2: LNHNV and YYDKDF (reference sequence). V was pared by 0 bases and J by 5 bases, with 4 bases of the junction left unmatched. CDR3 sequence reads: CATSRDGTEHQPQHF. CDR3 nucleotides: TGTGCCACCAGCAGAGATGGGACAGAGCATCAGCCCCAGCATTTT.

This clone came up once. The genes are TRBV5-5 and TRBJ1-2, with 7 positions matching TRBD1. The CDR3 sequence is 13 residues long. V lost 1 base to trimming and J lost 12 bases; unmatched junction nucleotides: 9. Germline V gene data show CDR1 as SGHKS and CDR2 as YYEKEE (reference sequence). The CDR3 DNA reads TGTGCCAGCAGCTTGTTGACAGGGCAAATCCACACCTTC. Its protein product is CASSLLTGQIHTF.

This clone was seen more than once but under ten times. The rearrangement links TRBV7-9 to TRBJ2-7; 10 nucleotides agree with TRBD1. This CDR3 has 15 residues. Per the germline V gene, CDR1 is SEHNR and CDR2 is FQNEAQ (reference sequence). The trim removed 3 bases at V and 5 bases at J, leaving 7 bases unmatched. CDR3 region: CASSFGQGEGDEQYF. In DNA form, the CDR3 reads TGTGCCAGCAGCTTCGGACAGGGGGAGGGGGACGAGCAGTACTTC.

The chain carries TRBV6-5 and TRBJ1-1, with 10 bases aligning to TRBD1. V trimming: 6 bases; J trimming: 1 base; junction bases outside the gene matches: 5. This CDR3 is 15 amino acids long. From germline, CDR1 is MNHEY and CDR2 SVGAGI. The CDR3 here is CASSRGTGENTEAFF. Written as DNA, the CDR3 is TGTGCCAGCAGCCGGGGGACAGGGGAGAACACTGAAGCTTTCTTT.

V usage is TRBV29-1 and J usage is TRBJ2-3; D is perhaps TRBD2 (6 bases). Germline-derived CDR1 and CDR2 are SQVTM and ANQGSEA. V lost 7 bases to trimming and J lost 2 bases, with 13 bases between them. This CDR3 has 13 residues. CDR3 residues: CSGDGGNTDTQYF. CDR3 DNA sequence: TGCAGCGGTGACGGCGGGAACACAGATACGCAGTATTTT.

This clone was counted ten times or more. The rearrangement uses TRBV19 and TRBJ1-5; 7 nucleotides line up with TRBD1. The length of the CDR3 is 15 residues. Per germline, CDR1 LNHDA and CDR2 SQIVND (reference sequence). J lost 3 bases, V lost 5 bases, and 7 bases had no gene match. The CDR3 is CASSVRQGYNQPQHF. For the CDR3, the DNA is TGTGCCAGTAGTGTCCGACAGGGTTACAATCAGCCCCAGCATTTT.

Note on this clone: Other DNA sequences within the sample encode an identical CDR3. The genes are TRBV15 and TRBJ1-2; D possibly corresponds to TRBD1 (6 bases). Germline lookup yields CDR1 LNHNV and CDR2 YYDKDF (reference sequence). The V end lost 0 bases, the J end lost 2 bases, and 13 bases lay between the germline ends. The CDR3 is 16 amino acids. Written as DNA, the CDR3 is TGTGCCACCAGCAGAGATCTAGGGGGGGCCAACTATGGCTACACCTTC. Residues: CATSRDLGGANYGYTF. The full variable domain, in which reference TRBV15 and TRBJ1-2 provide the parts outside the CDR3, is DAMVIQNPRYQVTQFGKPVTLSCSQTLNHNVMYWYQQKSSQAPKLLFHYYDKDFNNEADTPDNFQSRRPNTSFCFLDIRSPGLGDTAMYLCATSRDLGGANYGYTFGSGTRLTVV.

The chain recombines TRBV4-1 with TRBJ2-5; 9 bases are a match to TRBD1. V was pared by 2 bases and J by 5 bases, with 3 bases of the junction left unmatched. CDR3 length equals 14 residues. CDR1 MGHRA and CDR2 YSYEKL come from the germline V gene. The CDR3 loop is CASSQTGGWETQYF. As DNA, the CDR3 is TGCGCCAGCAGCCAAACAGGGGGCTGGGAGACCCAGTACTTC.